These 19 T cell receptor beta chains share one sample of origin, sequenced in a study of Graves' ophthalmopathy and Graves' hyperthyroidism. For repertoire sequencing, the TCR beta CDR3 regions were amplified from RNA transcripts. HTBI-primed first-round RT-PCR preceded second-round multiplex PCR. TCRdb re-called the multiplex PCR reads with MiXCR, one entry per CDR3 protein. The repertoire holds just over 400,000 distinct CDR3 sequences, roughly 20% seen once, with roughly 3% in the top ten. What was sequenced was peripheral blood. These receptors all come from a woman aged 18-29 years with stable Graves' hyperthyroidism.

The rearrangement joins TRBV7-6 to TRBJ2-7; 9 bases line up with TRBD1. CDR1 and CDR2 (germline): SGHVS, FNYEAQ. The V and J ends lost 5 bases and 5 bases, in that order; junction bases with no gene match: 7. The CDR3 has 14 amino acids. CDR3 in amino acids: CASSPTGQGHEQYF. The CDR3 bases are TGTGCCAGCAGCCCCACGGGACAGGGCCACGAGCAGTACTTC. Using reference TRBV7-6 and TRBJ2-7 for the parts outside the CDR3, the full variable domain is GAGVSQSPRYKVTKRGQDVALRCDPISGHVSLYWYRQALGQGPEFLTYFNYEAQQDKSGLPNDRFSAERPEGSISTLTIQRTEQRDSAMYRCASSPTGQGHEQYFGPGTRLTVT.

This clonotype was seen ten or more times. This sequence may be a read error, since a much larger clone differs from it by one base. This rearrangement joins TRBV11-2 to TRBJ2-4, with TRBD2 matching 9 bases. The CDR3 length is 15 residues. The germline gives CDR1 SGHAT, CDR2 FQNNGV. The CDR3 bases are TGTGCCAGCAGCCCCTGGGTTAGCGGGGGCAACATTAAGTACTTC. Its protein is CASSPWVSGGNIKYF.

This clonotype was seen at least ten times. The chain carries TRBV6-1 and TRBJ1-5; D perhaps matches TRBD1 (6 bases). CDR3 size: 16 residues. V dropped 0 bases and J dropped 2 bases, with 11 bases sitting between them. The germline V gene has CDR1 MNHNS and CDR2 SASEGT. This CDR3 is CASSEAGTIGNQPQHF. DNA of the CDR3: TGTGCCAGCAGTGAAGCCGGGACAATAGGCAATCAGCCCCAGCATTTT.

This clonotype was observed at least ten times. This rearrangement joins TRBV4-1 to TRBJ2-2, with D possibly being TRBD1 (7 bases). The CDR3 loop spans 18 amino acids. Per germline, CDR1 MGHRA and CDR2 YSYEKL. Between the trimmed V and J ends, which lost 0 bases and 5 bases, there was a span of 19 bases. CDR3 amino acids: CASSQEPRQGGKTGELFF. The DNA of the CDR3 is TGCGCCAGCAGCCAAGAACCCAGACAGGGAGGAAAGACCGGGGAGCTGTTTTTT.

This clonotype was seen ten or more times. The chain couples TRBV20-1 to TRBJ1-2, with 8 bases that match TRBD1. Germline values: CDR1 DFQATT, CDR2 SNEGSKA (reference sequence). V shed 5 bases and J 5 bases; nucleotides not matched to a gene: 10. This CDR3 is built from 14 residues. CDR3 sequence: CSAARTGLLYGYTF. DNA of the CDR3: TGCAGTGCTGCACGGACAGGGCTTTTATATGGCTACACCTTC.

This clonotype was seen at least ten times. The chain is built from TRBV27 and TRBJ1-5, with TRBD1 as a possible D gene (5 bases). Between the trimmed V and J ends, which lost 4 bases and 4 bases, there was a span of 8 bases. The germline V gene encodes CDR1 MNHEY and CDR2 SMNVEV (reference sequence). This CDR3 is built from 13 residues. The CDR3 sequence: CASSWGENQPQHF. As DNA, the CDR3 is TGTGCCAGCAGTTGGGGGGAGAATCAGCCCCAGCATTTT.

In its sample, this clonotype was seen many times. The V call is TRBV2, the J call TRBJ2-7, with 9 bases lining up with TRBD2. Germline V gene lookup returns CDR1 SNHLY and CDR2 FYNNEI. Losses at the gene ends were 6 bases for V and 0 bases for J; bases not matched to a gene: 6. The length of the CDR3 is 15 residues. The DNA of the CDR3 is TGTGCCAGCAGGGATAGACTAGCGGTCTCCTACGAGCAGTACTTC. Translated: CASRDRLAVSYEQYF.

CDR3 protein: CASGSGLEAFF. CDR3 DNA: TGTGCTAGTGGTTCTGGACTTGAAGCTTTCTTT. The chain has TRBV12-5 and TRBJ1-1; the D is unclear. Per germline, CDR1 LGHNT and CDR2 FRNRAP. Trimming pared 4 bases from V and 7 bases from J, leaving 7 bases between. This CDR3 comprises 11 residues.

This clonotype showed up many times. The chain couples TRBV20-1 to TRBJ2-7, with 7 bases aligning to TRBD2. V shed 4 bases and J 6 bases; nucleotides not matched to a gene: 6. The CDR3 extends over 12 amino acids. Germline V gives CDR1 DFQATT, CDR2 SNEGSKA (reference sequence). The DNA of the CDR3 is TGCAGTGCTATTAGGGTAGCGGGCGAGCAGTACTTC. Translating it yields CSAIRVAGEQYF.

V usage is TRBV7-2 and J usage is TRBJ2-7; TRBD2 aligns across 11 bases. Germline V gene lookup returns CDR1 SGHTA and CDR2 FQGNSA. Losses at the gene ends were 3 bases for V and 5 bases for J; bases not matched to a gene: 0. The CDR3 consists of 13 residues. CDR3 in DNA: TGTGCCAGCAGCTTGACTAGCGGGAACGAGCAGTACTTC. Protein sequence: CASSLTSGNEQYF.

This clonotype was counted ten times or more. This chain links TRBV12-3 or TRBV12-4 with TRBJ2-5, with 9 bases matching TRBD1. V lost 5 bases and J lost 5; bases outside the gene matches: 9. The CDR3 runs 15 residues. The DNA of the CDR3 is TGTGCCAGCAGTGGCGGGACAGGGTGGCAGGAGACCCAGTACTTC. Protein sequence: CASSGGTGWQETQYF.

The chain combines TRBV19 with TRBJ1-2, with D tentatively TRBD1 (6 bases). V was cut by 6 bases and J by 2 bases, with 16 bases left in between. CDR3 length: 15 amino acids. Germline V gene lookup returns CDR1 LNHDA and CDR2 SQIVND (reference sequence). The CDR3 bases are TGTGCCAGTAGCCACACAGGGTGGGGAAACTATGGCTACACCTTC. It codes for CASSHTGWGNYGYTF. The full variable domain, completed using reference TRBV19 and TRBJ1-2, is DGGITQSPKYLFRKEGQNVTLSCEQNLNHDAMYWYRQDPGQGLRLIYYSQIVNDFQKGDIAEGYSVSREKKESFPLTVTSAQKNPTAFYLCASSHTGWGNYGYTFGSGTRLTVV.

This clonotype showed up many times. The rearrangement uses TRBV12-3 or TRBV12-4 and TRBJ2-2, with D perhaps given as TRBD1 or TRBD2 (5 bases each). V was pared by 9 bases and J by 3 bases, with 14 bases between. The CDR3 is 14 amino acids. In DNA form, the CDR3 reads TGTGCCAGTCACCGGGACGCTCACACCGGGGAGCTGTTTTTT. Translated: CASHRDAHTGELFF.

This clonotype was picked up many times. This may be a read error, as it is one base from a much larger clone. The gene calls are TRBV28 and TRBJ2-5; D may be TRBD1 (5 bases). This CDR3 has 15 residues. With 5 bases removed from V and 5 bases from J, the gap between germline ends came to 18 bases. Germline values: CDR1 MDHEN, CDR2 SYDVKM. The CDR3 sequence is CASSPRGAERETQYF. For the CDR3, the DNA is TGTGCCAGCAGTCCACGTGGGGCAGAGAGGGAGACCCAGTACTTC.

The sample holds many counts of this clonotype. This chain links TRBV5-1 with TRBJ2-6; D gene uncertain. CDR1 SGHRS and CDR2 YFSETQ come from the germline V gene. The V end was cut by 0 bases, the J end by 3 bases, with 16 bases between. This CDR3 is built from 18 residues. The CDR3, as DNA: TGCGCCAGCAGCTTGGGCGTCTTGGTTCAGGATGGGGCCAACGTCCTGACTTTC. Residues: CASSLGVLVQDGANVLTF. The full variable domain, its missing parts supplied by reference TRBV5-1 and TRBJ2-6, is KAGVTQTPRYLIKTRGQQVTLSCSPISGHRSVSWYQQTPGQGLQFLFEYFSETQRNKGNFPGRFSGRQFSNSRSEMNVSTLELGDSALYLCASSLGVLVQDGANVLTFGAGSRLTVL.

The rearrangement uses TRBV12-5 and TRBJ2-7; D might be TRBD1 or TRBD2, each matching 6 bases. From germline, CDR1 is LGHNT and CDR2 FRNRAP. The CDR3 spans 13 residues. Deletions cut 2 bases from V and 7 bases from J, with 12 bases between. DNA for the CDR3: TGTGCTAGTGGTTTGTCCCCGGGGGCGGAGCAGTACTTC. Protein product: CASGLSPGAEQYF. Looking up the rest from reference TRBV12-5 and TRBJ2-7 gives the full variable domain: DARVTQTPRHKVTEMGQEVTMRCQPILGHNTVFWYRQTMMQGLELLAYFRNRAPLDDSGMPKDRFSAEMPDATLATLKIQPSEPRDSAVYFCASGLSPGAEQYFGPGTRLTVT.

This rearrangement joins TRBV30 to TRBJ1-2, with D unclear. V lost 0 bases and J 4 bases, leaving 15 bases between the germline ends. Germline values: CDR1 GTSNPN, CDR2 SVGIG (reference sequence). This CDR3 is built from 15 residues. CDR3 residues: CAWSVWAPTTYGYTF. CDR3 nucleotide sequence: TGTGCCTGGAGTGTATGGGCCCCGACAACCTATGGCTACACCTTC. Filled out from reference TRBV30 and TRBJ1-2, the complete variable domain reads SQTIHQWPATLVQPVGSPLSLECTVEGTSNPNLYWYRQAAGRGLQLLFYSVGIGQISSEVPQNLSASRPQDRQFILSSKKLLLSDSGFYLCAWSVWAPTTYGYTFGSGTRLTVV.

This clonotype was seen only once. The gene calls are TRBV27 and TRBJ1-1, with D unresolved. The CDR3 has 15 residues. Germline V CDR1 and CDR2: MNHEY, SMNVEV (reference sequence). V dropped 2 bases and J dropped 0 bases, with 10 bases sitting between them. CDR3 loop: CASSLKGNLNTEAFF. The DNA for the CDR3 is TGTGCCAGCAGTTTAAAGGGAAATTTGAACACTGAAGCTTTCTTT.

This clonotype was observed at least ten times. The chain employs TRBV28 and TRBJ2-7; no reliable D call. The germline gives CDR1 MDHEN, CDR2 SYDVKM. The CDR3 runs 11 residues. Trimming left V 2 bases short and J 9 bases short, with 8 bases between. CDR3 region: CASSLGLVQYF. Written as DNA, the CDR3 is TGTGCCAGCAGTTTAGGGTTGGTGCAGTACTTC.